These 5 T cell receptor beta chains came from one sample sequenced in a study of blood T cell repertoires in COVID-19. Libraries were prepared by immunoSEQ multiplex PCR; TCRdb keeps only in-frame clonotypes and omits some of them. The sample comprises 300,000 or so clones, around 90% of which are singletons, and 5% to 7.5% rests with the top ten. Sequenced input: peripheral blood. The source of these receptors is a man aged 18 to 35 who had recovered from COVID-19.

This clone has just one count. The V call is TRBV15, the J call TRBJ2-1; 7 nucleotides line up with TRBD2. CDR1 and CDR2 from the germline V gene are LNHNV and YYDKDF (reference sequence). This CDR3 has 16 amino acids. Losses at the gene ends were 5 bases for V and 0 bases for J; bases not matched to a gene: 7. The CDR3 nucleotides read TGTGCCACCAGCGGAGGCGGCGGGAGCTCCTACAATGAGCAGTTCTTC. Its translation: CATSGGGGSSYNEQFF.

This chain joins TRBV9 and TRBJ2-7, with D unclear. Germline values: CDR1 SGDLS, CDR2 YYNGEE. This CDR3 region has 14 residues. V lost 0 bases and J 0 bases, leaving 7 bases between the germline ends. CDR3 in amino acids: CASSVDVNSYEQYF. The CDR3 DNA sequence: TGTGCCAGCAGCGTAGATGTAAACTCCTACGAGCAGTACTTC.

This chain links TRBV9 with TRBJ2-2; 9 bases agree with TRBD1. The V gene end was trimmed by 1 base and the J gene end by 7 bases; junction bases not matched to a gene: 8. This CDR3 comprises 16 residues. Germline lookup yields CDR1 SGDLS and CDR2 YYNGEE. The CDR3 loop is CASSVLGTGIIGELFF. Written as DNA, the CDR3 is TGTGCCAGCAGCGTATTGGGGACAGGGATCATCGGGGAGCTGTTTTTT.

Concerning this clone: Other DNA sequences in the same sample also yield this CDR3. The chain is built from TRBV5-1 and TRBJ1-1; D possibly corresponds to TRBD1 (5 bases). The CDR3 has 13 amino acids. In germline, CDR1 is SGHRS, CDR2 YFSETQ. The ends were cut back, 2 bases at V and 6 bases at J, with 11 bases in the middle. Written as DNA, the CDR3 is TGCGCCAGCAGCTTAGTCCAGGGCGCTGAAGCTTTCTTT. Translation gives CASSLVQGAEAFF.

The chain couples TRBV4-2 to TRBJ1-5, with D perhaps matching TRBD1 (5 bases). The CDR3 loop spans 15 amino acids. Deletions cut 0 bases from V and 6 bases from J, with 12 bases between. Germline CDR1 reads LGHNA; CDR2 reads YNFKEQ. The CDR3 region has the DNA TGTGCCAGCAGCCAAGATGGGTGGGGGGGTCAGCCCCAGCATTTT. It specifies CASSQDGWGGQPQHF.